The T cell receptor (beta chain) described here comes from a study of T cell repertoires in cytomegalovirus infection. Study at large: CMV epitopes, recently identified HLA-C-restricted and well-studied HLA-B-restricted, were used. Public TCR beta signatures indicated both CMV infection and matching HLA type. Study conclusions and caveats: Ex vivo, HLA-C-restricted CMV-specific TCR beta clonotypes prevailed over the rest of the response. Identification of carriers of CMV plus the relevant HLA was performed using cumulative public TCR beta family frequency.

The CDR3 covers 12 residues. V shed 7 bases and J shed 3 bases, with 9 bases lying between them. The germline V gene has CDR1 SGHVS and CDR2 FQNEAQ. This clonotype was detected ten times or more. The antigen is undetermined. TCRdb analysed the reads with MiXCR anew, one entry per CDR3 protein. The sample has 700,000 to 850,000 distinct CDR3 sequences, about 33% seen once. The input for sequencing was cultured CD8+ T cells from PBMCs, taken from culture after CMV antigen stimulation. The chain uses TRBV7-8 and TRBJ1-1, with D hard to call. The origin of this receptor is a human donor in good health (CMV status not recorded). Some clones in this sample may be carry-over from other donors' samples. The CDR3 coding sequence is TGTGCCAGCACCTCCCAGGACACTGAAGCTTTCTTT. This translates into CASTSQDTEAFF.